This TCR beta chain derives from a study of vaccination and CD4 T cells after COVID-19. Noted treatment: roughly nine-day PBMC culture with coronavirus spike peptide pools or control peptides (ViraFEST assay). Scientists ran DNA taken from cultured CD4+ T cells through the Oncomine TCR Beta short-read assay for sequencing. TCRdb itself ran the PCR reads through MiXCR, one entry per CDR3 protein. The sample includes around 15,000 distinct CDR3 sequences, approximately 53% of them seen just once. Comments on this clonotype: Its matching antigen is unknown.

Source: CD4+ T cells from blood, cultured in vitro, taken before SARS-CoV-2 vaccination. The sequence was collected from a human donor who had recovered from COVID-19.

CDR3 protein: CASSLATGAWAETQYF. CDR3 nucleotides: TGTGCCAGCAGCTTAGCGACAGGGGCCTGGGCGGAGACCCAGTACTTC. This chain uses TRBV7-2 with TRBJ2-5, with TRBD1 matching over 8 bases. Germline CDR1 SGHTA, CDR2 FQGNSA. The CDR3 has 16 residues. V lost 0 bases and J lost 5; bases outside the gene matches: 8.